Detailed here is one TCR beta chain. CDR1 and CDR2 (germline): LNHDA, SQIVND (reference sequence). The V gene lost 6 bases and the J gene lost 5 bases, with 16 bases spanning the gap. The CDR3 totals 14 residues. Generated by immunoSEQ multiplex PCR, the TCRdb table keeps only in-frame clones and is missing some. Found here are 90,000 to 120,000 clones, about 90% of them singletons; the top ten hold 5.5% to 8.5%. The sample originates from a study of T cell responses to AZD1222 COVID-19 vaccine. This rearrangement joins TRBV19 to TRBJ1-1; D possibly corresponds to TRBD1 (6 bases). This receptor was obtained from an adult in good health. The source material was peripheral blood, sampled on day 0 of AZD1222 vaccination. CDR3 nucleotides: TGTGCCAGTAGCACGATGCGGGGGGCAACTGAAGCTTTCTTT. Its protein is CASSTMRGATEAFF.